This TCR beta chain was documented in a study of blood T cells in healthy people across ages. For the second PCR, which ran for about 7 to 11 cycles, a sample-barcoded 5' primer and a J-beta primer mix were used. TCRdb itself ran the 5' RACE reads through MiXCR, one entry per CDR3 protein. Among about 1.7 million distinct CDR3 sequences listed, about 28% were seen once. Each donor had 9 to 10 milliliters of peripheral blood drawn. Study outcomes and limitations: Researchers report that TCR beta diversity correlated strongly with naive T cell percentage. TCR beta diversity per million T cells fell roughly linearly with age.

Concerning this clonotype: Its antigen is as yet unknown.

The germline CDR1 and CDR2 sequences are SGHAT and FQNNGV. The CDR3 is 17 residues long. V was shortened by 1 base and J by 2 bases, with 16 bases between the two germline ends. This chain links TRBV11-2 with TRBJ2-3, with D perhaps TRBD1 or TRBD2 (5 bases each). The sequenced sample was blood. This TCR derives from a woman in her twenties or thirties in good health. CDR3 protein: CASSLGGTTNPTDTQYF. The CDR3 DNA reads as TGTGCCAGCAGCTTAGGAGGGACGACCAACCCCACAGATACGCAGTATTTT.